This T cell receptor beta chain was identified in a study of OX40 agonist ivuxolimab in advanced cancers. Across the whole study: Patient treatment consisted of intravenous ivuxolimab administration every 2 weeks at 0.01 to 10 mg/kg.

Data came from immunoSEQ multiplex PCR; TCRdb stores just in-frame clones and leaves some out. The data show about 45,000 clones, roughly 80% seen once. V shed 2 bases and J shed 5 bases, with 10 bases lying between them. Germline V CDR1 and CDR2: MDHEN, SYDVKM. The CDR3 extends over 14 amino acids. Findings and limits, study-wide: CD4+ and CD8+ T cells in blood underwent clonal expansion by week 6 at 0.1 to 3.0 mg/kg.

Remarks on this clone: The antigen remains undetermined.

This clonotype was sampled from an adult with an advanced solid tumor such as melanoma, head and neck, liver or kidney cancer. V usage is TRBV28 and J usage is TRBJ1-5; D ambiguous. The specimen was CD4+ or CD8+ T cells sorted from blood, collected in a trial of the OX40 agonist ivuxolimab. The CDR3, as DNA: TGTGCCAGCAGTTTACCTGGCGGCCATCAGCCCCAGCATTTT. The encoded protein is CASSLPGGHQPQHF. Variable domain in full (rest from reference TRBV28 and TRBJ1-5): DVKVTQSSRYLVKRTGEKVFLECVQDMDHENMFWYRQDPGLGLRLIYFSYDVKMKEKGDIPEGYSVSREKKERFSLILESASTNQTSMYLCASSLPGGHQPQHFGDGTRLSIL.